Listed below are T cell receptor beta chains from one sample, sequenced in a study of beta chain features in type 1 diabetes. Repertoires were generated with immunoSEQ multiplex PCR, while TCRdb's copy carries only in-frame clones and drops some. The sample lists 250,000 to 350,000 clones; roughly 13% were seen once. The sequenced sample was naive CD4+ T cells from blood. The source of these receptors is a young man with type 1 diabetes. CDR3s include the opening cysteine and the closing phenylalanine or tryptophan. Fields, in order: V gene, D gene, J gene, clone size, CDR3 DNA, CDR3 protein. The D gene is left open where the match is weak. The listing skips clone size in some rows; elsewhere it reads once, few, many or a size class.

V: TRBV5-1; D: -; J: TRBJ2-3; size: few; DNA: TGCGCCAGCAGCTTTCTTACTAGCACAGATACGCAGTATTTT; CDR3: CASSFLTSTDTQYF
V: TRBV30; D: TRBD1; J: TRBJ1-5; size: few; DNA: TGTGCCTGGAGTGTAACAGGGGGCCATCAGCCCCAGCATTTT; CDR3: CAWSVTGGHQPQHF
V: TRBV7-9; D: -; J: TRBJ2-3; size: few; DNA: TGTGCCAGCAGTCAGAGCGGTTCTCACACAGATACGCAGTATTTT; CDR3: CASSQSGSHTDTQYF
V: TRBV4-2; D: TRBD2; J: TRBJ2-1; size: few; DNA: TGTGCCAGCAGCCCGGGACTAGCGGACATCTCCTACAATGAGCAGTTCTTC; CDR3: CASSPGLADISYNEQFF
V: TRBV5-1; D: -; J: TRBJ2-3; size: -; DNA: TGCGCCAGCAGCTGGCCCTCGGCGATAGGGGGAGATACGCAGTATTTT; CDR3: CASSWPSAIGGDTQYF
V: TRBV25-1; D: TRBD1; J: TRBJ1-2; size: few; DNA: TGTGCCAGCAGTGAAACTCGGACAGGGGTAGAGAGCTACACCTTC; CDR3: CASSETRTGVESYTF
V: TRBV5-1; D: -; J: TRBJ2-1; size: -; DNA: TGCGCCAGCAGCGCGAGCGGATACAATGAGCAGTTCTTC; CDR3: CASSASGYNEQFF
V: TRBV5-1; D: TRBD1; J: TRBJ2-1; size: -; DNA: TGCGCCAGCAGCCACGGTGGGACAGGAGGTGAAGAGCAGTTCTTC; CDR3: CASSHGGTGGEEQFF
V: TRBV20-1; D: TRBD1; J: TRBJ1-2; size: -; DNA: TGCAGTGCCACAGGGGGCCAAGGCTACACCTTC; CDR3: CSATGGQGYTF
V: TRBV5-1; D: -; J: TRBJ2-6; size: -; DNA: TGCGCCAGCAGCTTGACAGGGACTGGGGCCAACGTCCTGACTTTC; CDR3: CASSLTGTGANVLTF
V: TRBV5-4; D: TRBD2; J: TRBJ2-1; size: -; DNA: TGTGCCAGCAGCCAAGATCTAGCGGTACCGTCCAATGAGCAGTTCTTC; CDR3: CASSQDLAVPSNEQFF
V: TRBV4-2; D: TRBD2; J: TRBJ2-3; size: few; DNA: TGTGCCAGCAGCCCCCAGGGACACGGGAGGGAGGATACGCAGTATTTT; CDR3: CASSPQGHGREDTQYF
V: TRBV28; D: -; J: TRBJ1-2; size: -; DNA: TGTGCCAGTTCTCAGGGGAATGGCTACACCTTC; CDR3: CASSQGNGYTF
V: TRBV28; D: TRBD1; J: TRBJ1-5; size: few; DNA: TGTGCCAGCAGGGACAGGATCAATCAGCCCCAGCATTTT; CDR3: CASRDRINQPQHF
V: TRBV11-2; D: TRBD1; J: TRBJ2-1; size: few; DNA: TGTGCCAGCGACAGACAGGGTTCGGATGAGCAGTTCTTC; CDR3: CASDRQGSDEQFF
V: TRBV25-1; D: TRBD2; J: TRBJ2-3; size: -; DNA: TGTGCCAGCTCCCATCGACTAGCGGGCACAGATACGCAGTATTTT; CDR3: CASSHRLAGTDTQYF
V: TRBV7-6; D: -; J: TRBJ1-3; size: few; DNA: TGTGCCAGCAGCCCCGTCGACCCAGGGCGTGGAAACACCATATATTTT; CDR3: CASSPVDPGRGNTIYF
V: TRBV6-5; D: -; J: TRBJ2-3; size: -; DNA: TGTGCCAGCAGGTTACAGGGTTTCACAGATACGCAGTATTTT; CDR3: CASRLQGFTDTQYF
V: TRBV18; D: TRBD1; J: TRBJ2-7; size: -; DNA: TGTGCCAGCTCTGTGGGACAGGGCTACGAGCAGTACTTC; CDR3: CASSVGQGYEQYF
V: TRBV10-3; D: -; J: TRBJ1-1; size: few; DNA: TGTGCCATCCGCGAAGTTGGTCTCGCGTCTGAAGCTTTCTTT; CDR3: CAIREVGLASEAFF
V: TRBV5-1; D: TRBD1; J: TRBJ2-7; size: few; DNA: TGCGCCAGCAGCTGGGGACAGGGGGCCCACGAGCAGTACTTC; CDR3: CASSWGQGAHEQYF
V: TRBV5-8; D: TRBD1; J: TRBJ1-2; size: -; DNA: TGTGCCAGCAGCTTAGAACTCGACAGGGTCTATGGCTACACCTTC; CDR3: CASSLELDRVYGYTF
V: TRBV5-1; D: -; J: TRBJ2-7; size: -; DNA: TGCGCCATCATGGGGGGACCCTACGAGCAGTACTTC; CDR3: CAIMGGPYEQYF
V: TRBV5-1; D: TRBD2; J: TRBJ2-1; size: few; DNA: TGCGCCAGCAGCTTGGGGGCTAATAGCGGGAGTAGGGGCTACAATGAGCAGTTCTTC; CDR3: CASSLGANSGSRGYNEQFF
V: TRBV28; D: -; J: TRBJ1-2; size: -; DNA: TGTGCCAGCAGTCCTCGGCGGGCGACCGGCACTATGGGCTACACCTTC; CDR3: CASSPRRATGTMGYTF
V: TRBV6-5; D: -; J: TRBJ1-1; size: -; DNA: TGTGCCAGCAGCCGGAACACTGAAGCTTTCTTT; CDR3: CASSRNTEAFF
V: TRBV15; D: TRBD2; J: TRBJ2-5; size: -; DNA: TGTGCCACCAGCCTAGGGACTAGCGGAGGATCTGGCCAAGAGACCCAGTACTTC; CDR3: CATSLGTSGGSGQETQYF
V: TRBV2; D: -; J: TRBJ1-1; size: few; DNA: TGTGCCAGCAGTTCGACGGAGTATGTGACTGAAGCTTTCTTT; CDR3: CASSSTEYVTEAFF
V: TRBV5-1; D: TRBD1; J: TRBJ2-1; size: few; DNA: TGCGCCAGCAGCTTGGGACAGGGCGATGAGCAGTTCTTC; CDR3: CASSLGQGDEQFF
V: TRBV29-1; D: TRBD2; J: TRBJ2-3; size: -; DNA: TGCAGCGTTGGTGGCGGGAGAGGGGGCACAGATACGCAGTATTTT; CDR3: CSVGGGRGGTDTQYF